This passage covers 10 T cell receptor beta chains from one sample sequenced in a study of beta chain features in type 1 diabetes (dated by TCRdb to the late 2010s). Libraries were built with the immunoSEQ multiplex PCR assay. The entire amount of isolated RNA was reverse transcribed using the High Capacity cDNA Reverse Transcription Kit, so the sequenced TCRB transcripts were expressed ones. The clones in this table, taken by TCRdb from immuneACCESS, are in-frame only. Not every clone is retained; where verified, under half of the shortfall comes from an unresolved V gene, and the cause of the rest is unknown. The sample contains more than 300,000 clones, roughly 13% of them found a single time. Roughly 0.015% of the sample is held by the ten biggest clonotypes. The sequencing input was naive CD4+ T cells from blood. What the cell subset or site label conveys for this sample: true naive CD4+ T cells. Source of these receptors: a man between 18 and 29 years old in good health.

This chain joins TRBV28 and TRBJ1-3; a possible D gene is TRBD1 (6 bases). This CDR3 spans 15 amino acids. The V end was cut by 4 bases, the J end by 2 bases, with 12 bases between. Germline V lookup: CDR1 MDHEN, CDR2 SYDVKM. CDR3 sequence: CASSYHTGTGNTIYF. CDR3 coding DNA: TGTGCCAGCAGTTACCATACAGGGACTGGAAACACCATATATTTT.

The chain recombines TRBV5-6 with TRBJ2-3; TRBD1 agrees at 8 bases. The V gene's germline CDR1 is SGHDT and CDR2 YYEEEE. CDR3 length equals 16 residues. Losses at the gene ends were 2 bases for V and 1 base for J; bases not matched to a gene: 6. This CDR3 reads CASSFRTGQGTDTQYF. The DNA for the CDR3 is TGTGCCAGCAGCTTCAGGACGGGACAGGGCACAGATACGCAGTATTTT.

This chain joins TRBV14 and TRBJ1-5, with 8 bases aligning to TRBD1. Germline-derived CDR1 and CDR2 are SGHDN and FVKESK. J was trimmed by 4 bases and V by 4 bases; bases with no gene match: 3. The CDR3 is 14 amino acids. In nucleotides, the CDR3 is TGTGCCAGCAGCCGTACAGGGGGAAATCAGCCCCAGCATTTT. Translating it yields CASSRTGGNQPQHF.

The chain links TRBV5-1 to TRBJ2-1; 8 nucleotides align to TRBD2. Looked up from germline, CDR1 is SGHRS and CDR2 is YFSETQ. V shed 0 bases, J shed 8 bases, and the junction held 4 bases outside the gene matches. This CDR3 region has 14 residues. For the CDR3, the DNA is TGCGCCAGCAGCTTGGACGCGGGAGGAGATGAGCAGTTCTTC. Translation gives CASSLDAGGDEQFF. Full variable domain (remainder filled in from reference TRBV5-1 and TRBJ2-1): KAGVTQTPRYLIKTRGQQVTLSCSPISGHRSVSWYQQTPGQGLQFLFEYFSETQRNKGNFPGRFSGRQFSNSRSEMNVSTLELGDSALYLCASSLDAGGDEQFFGPGTRLTVL.

The rearrangement uses TRBV5-1 and TRBJ2-2, with TRBD1 matching over 8 bases. Germline trimming cut 3 bases from V and 0 bases from J; bases unmatched to any gene: 1. The CDR3 extends over 15 amino acids. Germline V gives CDR1 SGHRS, CDR2 YFSETQ. The CDR3 region is CASSSTGANTGELFF. CDR3 sequence (DNA): TGCGCCAGCAGCTCGACAGGGGCGAACACCGGGGAGCTGTTTTTT.

The sample holds a few counts of this clone. The chain combines TRBV29-1 with TRBJ2-3, with 8 bases identical to TRBD1. This CDR3 has 14 amino acids. Losses at the gene ends were 7 bases for V and 0 bases for J; bases not matched to a gene: 6. Germline V gene data show CDR1 as SQVTM and CDR2 as ANQGSEA. CDR3 in DNA: TGCAGCGGTACGGACAGGGCGAGCACAGATACGCAGTATTTT. The encoded protein is CSGTDRASTDTQYF.

The V and J genes are TRBV4-3 and TRBJ1-2; TRBD1 matches at 9 bases. The CDR3 is 16 amino acids. Germline CDR1 reads LGHNA; CDR2 reads YSLEER. The J segment lost 4 bases and the V segment lost 0 bases, leaving 6 bases of the junction unmatched. The CDR3 reads CASSQDQGQGAYGYTF. CDR3 coding DNA: TGCGCCAGCAGCCAAGATCAGGGACAGGGTGCCTATGGCTACACCTTC.

This clone has more than one count but fewer than ten. The chain carries TRBV4-3 and TRBJ2-7, with D tentatively TRBD2 (6 bases). V shed 0 bases and J shed 1 base, with 13 bases lying between them. The CDR3 loop spans 16 amino acids. In germline, CDR1 is LGHNA, CDR2 YSLEER. In DNA, the CDR3 is TGCGCCAGCAGCCAAGATAGCGGCGGTGTGTCCTACGAGCAGTACTTC. It is translated as CASSQDSGGVSYEQYF.

The genes are TRBV28 and TRBJ1-5, with D unclear. The V end lost 6 bases, the J end lost 5 bases, and 8 bases lay between the germline ends. Germline V gene data show CDR1 as MDHEN and CDR2 as SYDVKM. This CDR3 contains 12 residues. The CDR3 protein is CASRSSHQPQHF. In DNA, the CDR3 is TGTGCCAGCAGATCCTCCCATCAGCCCCAGCATTTT.

This clone was seen only a few times. The J gene is TRBJ2-2, the V gene TRBV28, with D tentatively TRBD2 (5 bases). V lost 5 bases to trimming and J lost 3 bases, with 16 bases between them. Germline V CDR1 and CDR2: MDHEN, SYDVKM. The CDR3 sequence is 16 residues long. The CDR3 DNA is TGTGCCAGCAGTGGATCCGGGCTAGCCGACACCGGGGAGCTGTTTTTT. Translating it yields CASSGSGLADTGELFF. The full variable domain, its missing parts supplied by reference TRBV28 and TRBJ2-2, is DVKVTQSSRYLVKRTGEKVFLECVQDMDHENMFWYRQDPGLGLRLIYFSYDVKMKEKGDIPEGYSVSREKKERFSLILESASTNQTSMYLCASSGSGLADTGELFFGEGSRLTVL.